Described below is a single T cell receptor (beta chain) sequence and its context. The sample comes from a study of blood T cell repertoires in COVID-19. About the study: Collection of acute and convalescent COVID-19 samples took place in the United States, Italy and Spain. In each case, the material was cDNA or gDNA derived from T cells, B-cell-depleted T cells, or PBMCs.

The CDR3 is 14 amino acids. The ends lost 5 bases at V and 6 bases at J; junction bases unmatched: 10. Germline assignment: CDR1 SGHRS and CDR2 YFSETQ. Authors' methods: Quantification of nucleated cells was approximated via reference gene primer amplification. Clones were read by immunoSEQ multiplex PCR, and TCRdb kept only the in-frame ones, dropping some. Clone size and V and J calls were adopted from that table, with D and trimming inferred from the DNA. The data show tens of thousands of clones, with roughly 85% seen just once and roughly 16% held by the top ten. The chain couples TRBV5-1 to TRBJ1-1, with 7 bases that match TRBD1. This TCR came from a human donor in a cohort sampled during active COVID-19. Input material: peripheral blood. DNA for the CDR3: TGCGCCAGCAGACCAAAACAGGGGCCGGCTGAAGCTTTCTTT. Translating it yields CASRPKQGPAEAFF.